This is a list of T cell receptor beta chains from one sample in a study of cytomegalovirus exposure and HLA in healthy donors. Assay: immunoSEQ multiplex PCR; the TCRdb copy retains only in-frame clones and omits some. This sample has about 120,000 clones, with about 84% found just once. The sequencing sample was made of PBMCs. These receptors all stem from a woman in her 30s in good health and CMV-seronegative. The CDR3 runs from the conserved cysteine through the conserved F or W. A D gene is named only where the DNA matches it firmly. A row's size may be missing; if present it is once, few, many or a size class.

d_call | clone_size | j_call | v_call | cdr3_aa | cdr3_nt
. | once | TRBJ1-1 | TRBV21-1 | CASSKERGAEENTEAFF | TGTGCCAGCAGCAAGGAGCGGGGAGCTGAAGAGAACACTGAAGCTTTCTTT
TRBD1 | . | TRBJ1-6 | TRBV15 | CATSPDRGNSPLHF | TGTGCCACCAGCCCAGACAGGGGTAATTCACCCCTCCACTTT
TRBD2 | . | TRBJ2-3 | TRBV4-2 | CANSQVERSGTSTDTQYF | TGTGCCAACAGCCAAGTAGAACGCAGCGGGACTAGCACAGATACGCAGTATTTT
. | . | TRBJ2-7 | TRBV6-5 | CASSPRAVGGYEQYF | TGTGCCAGCAGTCCCCGGGCGGTGGGGGGCTACGAGCAGTACTTC
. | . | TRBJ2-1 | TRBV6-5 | CASSYLQGGRYNEQFF | TGTGCCAGCAGTTATCTACAGGGGGGGAGGTACAATGAGCAGTTCTTC
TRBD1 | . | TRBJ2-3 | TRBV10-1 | CASSQGQGAHTQYF | TGCGCCAGCAGTCAGGGACAGGGGGCACATACGCAGTATTTT
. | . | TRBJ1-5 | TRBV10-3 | CAISDRGSDSNQPQHF | TGTGCCATCAGTGATAGAGGCAGCGATAGCAATCAGCCCCAGCATTTT
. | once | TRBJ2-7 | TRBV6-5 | CASSYDSRGSYEQYF | TGTGCCAGCAGTTACGACTCTCGGGGCTCCTACGAGCAGTACTTC
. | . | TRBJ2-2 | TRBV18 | CASSPSGNTGELFF | TGTGCCAGCTCACCGTCAGGGAACACCGGGGAGCTGTTTTTT
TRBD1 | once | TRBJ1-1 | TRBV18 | CASSLGQGNTEAFF | TGTGCCAGCTCACTGGGACAGGGGAACACTGAAGCTTTCTTT
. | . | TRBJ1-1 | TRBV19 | CASSLRQVAEAFF | TGTGCCAGTAGTCTCCGACAGGTGGCTGAAGCTTTCTTT
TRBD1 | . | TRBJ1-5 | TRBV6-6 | CASRRTGISNQPQHF | TGTGCCAGCAGGCGGACAGGTATTAGCAATCAGCCCCAGCATTTT
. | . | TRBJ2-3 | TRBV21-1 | CASSALLAGVSDTQYF | TGTGCCAGCAGCGCACTACTAGCGGGGGTCTCAGATACGCAGTATTTT
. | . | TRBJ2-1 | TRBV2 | CASRSSVYNEQFF | TGTGCCAGCAGGAGTAGCGTTTACAATGAGCAGTTCTTC
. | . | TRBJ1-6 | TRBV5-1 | CASSEDFRRGSPLHF | TGCGCCAGCAGCGAGGACTTTAGGCGGGGTTCACCCCTCCACTTT
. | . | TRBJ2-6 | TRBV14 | CATREPGANVLTF | TGTGCAACCAGGGAACCTGGGGCCAACGTCCTGACTTTC
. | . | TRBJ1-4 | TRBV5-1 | CASTNDRSNEKLFF | TGCGCCAGCACGAATGACAGGTCTAATGAAAAACTGTTTTTT